What follows are 29 T cell receptor beta chains derived from one specimen sequenced in a study of T cells in Graves' hyperthyroidism and ophthalmopathy. Amplified TCR beta CDR3 regions derived from RNA transcripts. A first-round RT-PCR of the TCR CDR3 used the HTBI primer set. TCRdb reprocessed the multiplex PCR reads with MiXCR, giving one entry per CDR3 protein. The sample records 350,000 to 400,000 distinct CDR3 sequences, around a sixth being singletons. The specimen sequenced was blood. These TCRs come from a man between 18 and 35 years old with Graves' ophthalmopathy.

This clonotype was detected many times. CDR3 DNA sequence: TGTGCCAGCTCCCCGAGCAGGGGGCCTAACAATGAGCAGTTCTTC. This gives the protein CASSPSRGPNNEQFF. V and J are TRBV18 and TRBJ2-1; 8 bases fit TRBD1. This CDR3 contains 15 residues. V trimming: 6 bases; J trimming: 5 bases; junction bases outside the gene matches: 9. Germline assignment: CDR1 KGHSH and CDR2 LQKENI.

This clonotype has just a few counts. The rearrangement uses TRBV27 and TRBJ1-3; D perhaps matches TRBD1 (5 bases). V was shortened by 2 bases and J by 3 bases, with 8 bases between the two germline ends. Germline CDR1 is MNHEY and CDR2 is SMNVEV (reference sequence). The CDR3 sequence is 14 residues long. CDR3 sequence (DNA): TGTGCCAGCAGTTTAAGGGGAGTTGGAAACACCATATATTTT. Its translation: CASSLRGVGNTIYF.

This clonotype was picked up many times. Here the CDR3 reads CASSFRGADTQYF. The CDR3 region has the DNA TGTGCCAGCAGCTTTAGAGGGGCAGATACGCAGTATTTT. The chain carries TRBV7-8 and TRBJ2-3; D might be TRBD1 or TRBD2, each matching 5 bases. Trimming left V 3 bases short and J 4 bases short, with 8 bases between. Germline-derived CDR1 and CDR2 are SGHVS and FQNEAQ. The CDR3 has 13 residues.

This clonotype was observed many times. The V gene is TRBV24-1, the J gene TRBJ2-3; D unclear. Trimming cost V 0 bases and J 0 bases, with 3 bases left between them. From germline, CDR1 is KGHDR and CDR2 SFDVKD. There are 14 residues in the CDR3. CDR3 DNA: TGTGCCACCAGTGATTTGGGCAGCACAGATACGCAGTATTTT. It specifies CATSDLGSTDTQYF.

CDR3 nucleotides: TGTGCCAGCAGCCCGTTTAGCGGGGGCCCCCTTTTCAATGAGCAGTTCTTC. As protein: CASSPFSGGPLFNEQFF. The chain combines TRBV9 with TRBJ2-1, with 9 bases aligning to TRBD2. Trimming cost V 4 bases and J 6 bases; bases outside gene matches: 14. Germline CDR1 is SGDLS and CDR2 is YYNGEE. The CDR3 consists of 17 residues.

The chain uses TRBV4-1 and TRBJ1-5; a possible D gene is TRBD1 (5 bases). The germline V and J ends were trimmed by 4 bases and 1 base, with 14 bases remaining between them. Germline CDR1 and CDR2: MGHRA and YSYEKL. The CDR3 covers 16 residues. DNA of the CDR3: TGCGCCAGCAGCCCCCGCGGGACGAAGAGCAATCAGCCCCAGCATTTT. It yields the protein CASSPRGTKSNQPQHF.

V usage is TRBV4-1 and J usage is TRBJ2-3; tentatively, D is TRBD1 (6 bases). The CDR3 length is 17 residues. V was trimmed by 4 bases and J by 2 bases, leaving 19 bases between them. Germline V gene data show CDR1 as MGHRA and CDR2 as YSYEKL. The CDR3 DNA is TGCGCCAGCAGCCCCGGTCGAGGCCAGGGGCTCACAGATACGCAGTATTTT. Its protein is CASSPGRGQGLTDTQYF.

This clonotype came up many times. V and J are TRBV28 and TRBJ2-7; 7 nucleotides line up with TRBD1. The CDR3 consists of 14 residues. Germline CDR1 and CDR2: MDHEN and SYDVKM. J gave up 3 bases and V 5 bases, and 7 bases lay outside the gene matches. The CDR3 nucleotides are TGTGCCAGCAGTCCCCGGGACAGAGTCTACGAGCAGTACTTC. Its protein product is CASSPRDRVYEQYF.

This clonotype was recorded at least ten times. V usage is TRBV12-3 or TRBV12-4 and J usage is TRBJ2-5, with a weak D call TRBD2 (5 bases). V was clipped by 6 bases and J by 5 bases, with 22 bases between them. This CDR3 region has 16 residues. As DNA, the CDR3 is TGTGCCAGCAGGCTAGCAGGATCTCGATTAGGGGAGACCCAGTACTTC. This sequence encodes CASRLAGSRLGETQYF.

The genes are TRBV28 and TRBJ1-5; the match to TRBD1 covers 8 bases. Germline V gene data show CDR1 as MDHEN and CDR2 as SYDVKM. The CDR3 extends over 16 amino acids. After removal of 8 bases from V and 4 bases from J, the junction contained 13 bases not matched to a gene. In DNA, the CDR3 is TGTGCCAGCGGGCATCGTGACAGGGGAGGAAATCAGCCCCAGCATTTT. It codes for CASGHRDRGGNQPQHF.

The CDR3 nucleotides are TGTGCCAGCCGGGACAGGGGGCGAGGGTCCTACAATGAGCAGTTCTTC. This gives the protein CASRDRGRGSYNEQFF. The chain couples TRBV19 to TRBJ2-1, with 12 bases that match TRBD1. Trimming removed 9 bases from V and 1 base from J; junction bases left unmatched: 7. The CDR3 sequence is 16 residues long. Germline V lookup: CDR1 LNHDA, CDR2 SQIVND (reference sequence).

Of note for this clonotype: Germline and junction disagree at one end, which may indicate a read error. The chain is built from TRBV12-3 or TRBV12-4 and TRBJ2-5, with 10 bases matching TRBD1. The CDR3 runs 16 residues. CDR3 region: CAISPRQGANLETQYF. As DNA, the CDR3 is TGTGCCATCAGTCCCAGACAGGGGGCGAATTTGGAGACCCAGTACTTC.

The gene calls are TRBV6-5 and TRBJ1-6; no reliable D call. Trimming shortened V by 4 bases and J by 0 bases, and 19 bases separated the two germline ends. Germline lookup yields CDR1 MNHEY and CDR2 SVGAGI. The CDR3 is made up of 19 amino acids. CDR3 region: CASSFSTPLGSSYNSPLHF. The CDR3 nucleotides are TGTGCCAGCAGTTTCTCGACACCCTTAGGATCCTCCTATAATTCACCCCTCCACTTT.

Ten or more counts support this clonotype. This chain joins TRBV3-1 and TRBJ1-1, with D hard to call. V lost 3 bases to trimming and J lost 2 bases, with 7 bases between them. CDR3 size: 13 residues. Germline V gene sequence: CDR1 LGHDT, CDR2 YNNKEL (reference sequence). CDR3 bases: TGTGCCAGCAGCCAGCGGGTAAACACTGAAGCTTTCTTT. This sequence encodes CASSQRVNTEAFF.

This clonotype appeared many times. The V and J genes are TRBV5-1 and TRBJ1-4, with D uncertain. Germline V gene lookup returns CDR1 SGHRS and CDR2 YFSETQ. Trimming cost V 0 bases and J 4 bases, with 10 bases left between them. This CDR3 comprises 15 residues. CDR3 DNA sequence: TGCGCCAGCAGCTTGGAATCGGATATTAATGAAAAACTGTTTTTT. The encoded protein is CASSLESDINEKLFF.

The chain uses TRBV30 and TRBJ1-1, with D possibly TRBD1 on 6 matching bases. The length of the CDR3 is 13 residues. Germline-derived CDR1 and CDR2 are GTSNPN and SVGIG (reference sequence). With 4 bases removed from V and 1 base from J, the gap between germline ends came to 10 bases. CDR3 DNA: TGTGCCTGGAATGCGGGACAGAACACTGAAGCTTTCTTT. Encoded protein: CAWNAGQNTEAFF.

The chain is built from TRBV7-2 and TRBJ2-3; perhaps TRBD1 as D (6 bases). The CDR3 spans 15 residues. Germline V gene lookup returns CDR1 SGHTA and CDR2 FQGNSA. Trimming took off 5 bases at V and 1 base at J, with 13 bases between the two ends. The CDR3 DNA is TGTGCCAGCAGCCCCCCACCAGGGGGCACAGATACGCAGTATTTT. This translates into CASSPPPGGTDTQYF. Based on the CDR3 plus reference TRBV7-2 and TRBJ2-3, the full variable domain is GAGVSQSPSNKVTEKGKDVELRCDPISGHTALYWYRQSLGQGLEFLIYFQGNSAPDKSGLPSDRFSAERTGGSVSTLTIQRTQQEDSAVYLCASSPPPGGTDTQYFGPGTRLTVL.

The sample holds many counts of this clonotype. The V call is TRBV5-8, the J call TRBJ1-5; D is ambiguous. The length of the CDR3 is 14 residues. Germline assignment: CDR1 SGHTS and CDR2 YDEGEE. V lost 2 bases and J lost 4, with 10 bases in between. The CDR3 nucleotides read TGTGCCAGCAGCTTTGAAGGCACGAATCAGCCCCAGCATTTT. Residues: CASSFEGTNQPQHF.

Many counts were recorded for this clonotype. This chain connects TRBV28 to TRBJ2-3, with 8 nucleotides matching TRBD1. V shed 2 bases, J shed 1 base, and the junction held 2 bases outside the gene matches. Germline lookup yields CDR1 MDHEN and CDR2 SYDVKM. The CDR3 runs 15 residues. Here the CDR3 reads CASSLGDRRTDTQYF. The CDR3 DNA sequence: TGTGCCAGCAGTTTAGGGGACAGGCGCACAGATACGCAGTATTTT. The complete variable domain, with remaining parts taken from reference TRBV28 and TRBJ2-3, reads DVKVTQSSRYLVKRTGEKVFLECVQDMDHENMFWYRQDPGLGLRLIYFSYDVKMKEKGDIPEGYSVSREKKERFSLILESASTNQTSMYLCASSLGDRRTDTQYFGPGTRLTVL.

This sequence joins TRBV4-2 and TRBJ2-3; TRBD2 agrees at 14 bases. Looked up from germline, CDR1 is LGHNA and CDR2 is YNFKEQ. Trimming cost V 4 bases and J 5 bases; bases outside gene matches: 17. The CDR3 loop spans 20 amino acids. CDR3 DNA sequence: TGTGCCAGCAGCCTCATCAGGGGGCCGACTAGCGGGGGGGCCGAAGATACGCAGTATTTT. This translates into CASSLIRGPTSGGAEDTQYF.

The chain uses TRBV27 and TRBJ1-6; TRBD1 aligns across 8 bases. The CDR3 is 15 residues long. The trim removed 8 bases at V and 7 bases at J, leaving 10 bases unmatched. Germline CDR1 and CDR2: MNHEY and SMNVEV (reference sequence). CDR3 sequence: CASGLTGGRNSPLHF. CDR3 bases: TGTGCCAGCGGATTAACAGGGGGTCGCAATTCACCCCTCCACTTT.

This clonotype has only a few counts. V gene TRBV4-1 combines with J gene TRBJ1-2, with TRBD1 as a possible D gene (5 bases). Germline V gives CDR1 MGHRA, CDR2 YSYEKL. Trimming cost V 0 bases and J 8 bases, with 22 bases left between them. The CDR3 consists of 17 residues. CDR3 coding DNA: TGCGCCAGCAGCCAAGATGATTCAGGGCGAGTCGTCCAGGGCTACACCTTC. Its translation is CASSQDDSGRVVQGYTF.

Ten or more counts support this clonotype. The rearrangement links TRBV7-9 to TRBJ2-3; 9 bases are a match to TRBD1. V shed 5 bases and J 2 bases; nucleotides not matched to a gene: 11. Per germline, CDR1 SEHNR and CDR2 FQNEAQ (reference sequence). The CDR3 covers 17 residues. The CDR3 loop reads CASSPPGQGPLTDTQYF. For the CDR3, the DNA is TGTGCCAGCAGCCCACCGGGACAGGGCCCCCTCACAGATACGCAGTATTTT.

This clonotype was recorded many times. The V call is TRBV12-3 or TRBV12-4, the J call TRBJ2-1; no firm D call. CDR3 length equals 16 residues. Trimming removed 8 bases at V and 6 bases at J, with 23 bases between. Written as DNA, the CDR3 is TGTGCCAGCCGAAACTCTCCCTCATTCTTTCGCAATGAGCAGTTCTTC. Translation: CASRNSPSFFRNEQFF.

The gene calls are TRBV6-4 and TRBJ1-6, with TRBD1 as a possible D gene (5 bases). Between the trimmed V and J ends, which lost 6 bases and 9 bases, there was a span of 18 bases. The CDR3 runs 15 residues. Germline assignment: CDR1 MRHNA and CDR2 SNTAGT. The CDR3 sequence is CASREVGTLGSPLHF. CDR3 nucleotide sequence: TGTGCCAGCAGAGAGGTAGGGACTCTAGGTTCACCCCTCCACTTT.

V gene TRBV4-1 combines with J gene TRBJ2-1, with D unresolved. This CDR3 is built from 16 residues. V shed 1 base and J shed 0 bases, with 10 bases lying between them. In germline, CDR1 is MGHRA, CDR2 YSYEKL. The CDR3 nucleotides are TGCGCCAGCAGCCAAGTGGCAAGAAGCTCCTACAATGAGCAGTTCTTC. This translates into CASSQVARSSYNEQFF.

This clonotype was seen a handful of times. This sequence joins TRBV11-1 and TRBJ2-3; D uncertain. Trimming shortened V by 4 bases and J by 1 base, and 12 bases separated the two germline ends. The CDR3 runs 15 residues. CDR1 and CDR2 from the germline V gene are SGHAT and FQDESV (reference sequence). The CDR3 nucleotides are TGTGCCAGCAGCTCAGTGGGGTGGGGCACAGATACGCAGTATTTT. Its protein product is CASSSVGWGTDTQYF. The complete variable domain, with remaining parts taken from reference TRBV11-1 and TRBJ2-3, reads EAEVAQSPRYKITEKSQAVAFWCDPISGHATLYWYRQILGQGPELLVQFQDESVVDDSQLPKDRFSAERLKGVDSTLKIQPAELGDSAMYLCASSSVGWGTDTQYFGPGTRLTVL.

For the CDR3, the DNA is TGTGCCAGCAGCTTAATGGGGGACGAGCAGTACTTC. Translating it yields CASSLMGDEQYF. The chain recombines TRBV7-3 with TRBJ2-7; D is perhaps TRBD1 or TRBD2 (5 bases each). This CDR3 has 12 residues. Trimming cost V 1 base and J 5 bases, with 6 bases left between them. The germline gives CDR1 SGHTA, CDR2 FQGTGA.

This clonotype was found many times. This chain links TRBV3-1 with TRBJ1-1, with D possibly matching TRBD1 (6 bases). The germline V and J ends were trimmed by 0 bases and 1 base, with 12 bases remaining between them. Germline V gene sequence: CDR1 LGHDT, CDR2 YNNKEL (reference sequence). The CDR3 has 16 residues. The CDR3 DNA is TGTGCCAGCAGCCAAGATTACACAGGGACGAACACTGAAGCTTTCTTT. As protein: CASSQDYTGTNTEAFF.